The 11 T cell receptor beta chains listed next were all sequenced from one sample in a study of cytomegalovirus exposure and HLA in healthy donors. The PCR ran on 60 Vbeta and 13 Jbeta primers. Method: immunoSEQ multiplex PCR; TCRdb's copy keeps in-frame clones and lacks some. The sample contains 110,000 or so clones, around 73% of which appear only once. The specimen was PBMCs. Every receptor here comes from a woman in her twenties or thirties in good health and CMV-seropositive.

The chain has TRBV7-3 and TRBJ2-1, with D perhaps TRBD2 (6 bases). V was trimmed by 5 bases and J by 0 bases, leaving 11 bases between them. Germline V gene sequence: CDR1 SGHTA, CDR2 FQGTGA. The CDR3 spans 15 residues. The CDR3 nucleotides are TGTGCCAGCAGCCCACTGGGAGGCTCCTACAATGAGCAGTTCTTC. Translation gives CASSPLGGSYNEQFF. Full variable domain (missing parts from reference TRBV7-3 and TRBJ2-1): GAGVSQTPSNKVTEKGKYVELRCDPISGHTALYWYRQSLGQGPEFLIYFQGTGAADDSGLPNDRFFAVRPEGSVSTLKIQRTERGDSAVYLCASSPLGGSYNEQFFGPGTRLTVL.

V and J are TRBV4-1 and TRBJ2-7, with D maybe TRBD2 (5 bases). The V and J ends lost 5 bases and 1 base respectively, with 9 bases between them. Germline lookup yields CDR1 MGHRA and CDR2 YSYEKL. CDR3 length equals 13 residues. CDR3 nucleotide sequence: TGCGCCAGCAGCGCGGGCAGATCCTACGAGCAGTACTTC. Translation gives CASSAGRSYEQYF.

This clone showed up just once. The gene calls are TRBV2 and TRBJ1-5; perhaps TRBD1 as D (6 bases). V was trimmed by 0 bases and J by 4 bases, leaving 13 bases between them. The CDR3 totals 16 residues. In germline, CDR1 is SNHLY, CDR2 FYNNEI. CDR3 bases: TGTGCCAGCAGTGAAGCGGCAGGGGAGGGAAATCAGCCCCAGCATTTT. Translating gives CASSEAAGEGNQPQHF. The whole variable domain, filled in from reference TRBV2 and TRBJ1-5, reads EPEVTQTPSHQVTQMGQEVILRCVPISNHLYFYWYRQILGQKVEFLVSFYNNEISEKSEIFDDQFSVERPDGSNFTLKIRSTKLEDSAMYFCASSEAAGEGNQPQHFGDGTRLSIL.

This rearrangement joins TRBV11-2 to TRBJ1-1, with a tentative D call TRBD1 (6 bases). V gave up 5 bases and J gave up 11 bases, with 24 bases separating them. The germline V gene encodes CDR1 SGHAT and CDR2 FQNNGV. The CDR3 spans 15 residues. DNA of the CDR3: TGTGCCAGCAGCCTAATCGCCGGGACAACTTTTATGGCTTTCTTT. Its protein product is CASSLIAGTTFMAFF.

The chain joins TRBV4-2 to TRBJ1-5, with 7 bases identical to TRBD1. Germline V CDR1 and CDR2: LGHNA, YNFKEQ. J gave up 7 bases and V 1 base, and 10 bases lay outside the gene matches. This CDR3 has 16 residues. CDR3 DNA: TGTGCCAGCAGCCAAGTTGACAGGGCAGGGGGACAGCCCCAGCATTTT. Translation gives CASSQVDRAGGQPQHF.

CDR3 residues: CASSSYGQPRLSDTQYF. CDR3 nucleotides: TGTGCCAGCAGTTCCTACGGACAGCCGAGATTGTCGGATACGCAGTATTTT. The rearrangement joins TRBV27 to TRBJ2-3, with D tentatively TRBD1 (6 bases). CDR3 length: 17 residues. Germline CDR1 and CDR2: MNHEY and SMNVEV (reference sequence). The V end lost 4 bases, the J end lost 6 bases, and 23 bases lay between the germline ends.

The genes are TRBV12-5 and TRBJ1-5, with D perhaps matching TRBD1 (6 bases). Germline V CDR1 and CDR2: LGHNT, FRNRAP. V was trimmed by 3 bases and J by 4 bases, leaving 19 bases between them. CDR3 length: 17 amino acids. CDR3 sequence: CASGLGGYGGGNQPQHF. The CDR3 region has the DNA TGTGCTAGTGGTTTAGGGGGGTACGGCGGGGGAAATCAGCCCCAGCATTTT. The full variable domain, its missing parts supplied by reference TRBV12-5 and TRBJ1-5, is DARVTQTPRHKVTEMGQEVTMRCQPILGHNTVFWYRQTMMQGLELLAYFRNRAPLDDSGMPKDRFSAEMPDATLATLKIQPSEPRDSAVYFCASGLGGYGGGNQPQHFGDGTRLSIL.

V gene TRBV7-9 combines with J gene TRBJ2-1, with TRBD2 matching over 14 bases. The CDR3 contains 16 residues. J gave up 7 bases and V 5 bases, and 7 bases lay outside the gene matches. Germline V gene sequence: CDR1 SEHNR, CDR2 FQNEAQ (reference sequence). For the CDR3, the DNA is TGTGCCAGCAGCGCCCGACTAGCGGGGGGGCCGAATGAGCAGTTCTTC. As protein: CASSARLAGGPNEQFF.

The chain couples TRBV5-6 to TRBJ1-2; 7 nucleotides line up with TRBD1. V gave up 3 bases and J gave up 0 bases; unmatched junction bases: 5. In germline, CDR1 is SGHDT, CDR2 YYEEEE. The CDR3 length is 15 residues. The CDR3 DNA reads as TGTGCCAGCAGCTGGACAGGAAGGGCTAACTATGGCTACACCTTC. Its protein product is CASSWTGRANYGYTF.

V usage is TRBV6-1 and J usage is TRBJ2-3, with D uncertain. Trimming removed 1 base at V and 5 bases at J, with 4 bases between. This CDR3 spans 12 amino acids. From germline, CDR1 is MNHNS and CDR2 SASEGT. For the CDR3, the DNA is TGTGCCAGCAGTGAAGTCGGAGATACGCAGTATTTT. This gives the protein CASSEVGDTQYF.

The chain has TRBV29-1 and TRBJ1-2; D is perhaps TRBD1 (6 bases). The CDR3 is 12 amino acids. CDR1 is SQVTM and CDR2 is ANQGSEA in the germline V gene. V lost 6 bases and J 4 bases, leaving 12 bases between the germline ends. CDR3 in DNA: TGCAGCGTCGGAGGACAGTTCTATGGCTACACCTTC. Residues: CSVGGQFYGYTF.